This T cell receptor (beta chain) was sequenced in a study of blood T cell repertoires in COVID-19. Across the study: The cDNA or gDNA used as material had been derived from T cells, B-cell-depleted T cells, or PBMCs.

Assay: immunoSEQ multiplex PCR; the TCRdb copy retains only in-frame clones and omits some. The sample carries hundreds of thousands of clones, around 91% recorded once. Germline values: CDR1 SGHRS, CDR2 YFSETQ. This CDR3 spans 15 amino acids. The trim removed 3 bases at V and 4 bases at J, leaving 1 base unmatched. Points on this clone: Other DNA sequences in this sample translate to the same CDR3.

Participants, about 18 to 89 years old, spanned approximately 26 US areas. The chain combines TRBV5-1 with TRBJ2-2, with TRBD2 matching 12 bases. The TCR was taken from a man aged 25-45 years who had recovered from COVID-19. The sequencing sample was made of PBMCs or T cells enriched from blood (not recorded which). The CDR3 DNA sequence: TGCGCCAGCAGCTGGGGACTAGCGGGCACCGGGGAGCTGTTTTTT. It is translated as CASSWGLAGTGELFF.